This TCR beta chain was observed in a study of shared clonotypes between healthy human individuals. Broader study findings: Sampling covered nothing but blood. Tissue TCR repertoires likely differ from those found in blood. Larger richness was generally estimated for naive than memory subsets.

The CDR3 covers 13 residues. V was trimmed by 0 bases and J by 13 bases, leaving 16 bases between them. The germline gives CDR1 SGDLS, CDR2 YYNGEE. Details on this clone: As yet, its antigen is unknown.

Data came from immunoSEQ multiplex PCR; TCRdb stores just in-frame clones and leaves some out. The sample lists about 1.1 million clones, roughly 74% seen once, with 0.5% to 0.6% in the top ten. The sequenced material came from memory CD4+ T cells from PBMCs. Stated subset: CD45RA-negative fraction. This TCR derives from a man between 18 and 35 years old in good health. Some clones in this sample may be carry-over from other donors' samples. This sequence joins TRBV9 and TRBJ1-2, with D maybe TRBD1 (6 bases). The CDR3 DNA sequence: TGTGCCAGCAGCGTAGAATCTGGCAGGGGTTGCACCTTC. Translating it yields CASSVESGRGCTF. The complete variable domain, with remaining parts taken from reference TRBV9 and TRBJ1-2, reads DSGVTQTPKHLITATGQRVTLRCSPRSGDLSVYWYQQSLDQGLQFLIQYYNGEERAKGNILERFSAQQFPDLHSELNLSSLELGDSALYFCASSVESGRGCTFGSGTRLTVV.